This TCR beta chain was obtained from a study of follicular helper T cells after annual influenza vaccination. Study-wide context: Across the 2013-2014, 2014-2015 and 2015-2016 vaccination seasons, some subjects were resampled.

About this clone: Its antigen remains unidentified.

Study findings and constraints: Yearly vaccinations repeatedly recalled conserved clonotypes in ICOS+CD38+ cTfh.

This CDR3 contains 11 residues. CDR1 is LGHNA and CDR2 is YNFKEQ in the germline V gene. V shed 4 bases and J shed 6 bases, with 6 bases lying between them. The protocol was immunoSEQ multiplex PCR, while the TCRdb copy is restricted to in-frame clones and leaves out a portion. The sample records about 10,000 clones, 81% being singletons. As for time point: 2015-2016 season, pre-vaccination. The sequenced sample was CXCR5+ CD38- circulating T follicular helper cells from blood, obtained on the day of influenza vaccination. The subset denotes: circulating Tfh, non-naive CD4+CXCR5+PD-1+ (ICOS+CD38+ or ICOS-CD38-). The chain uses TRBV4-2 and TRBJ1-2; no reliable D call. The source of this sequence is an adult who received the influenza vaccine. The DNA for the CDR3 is TGTGCCAGCAGCCTCGGAGATGGCTACACCTTC. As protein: CASSLGDGYTF.